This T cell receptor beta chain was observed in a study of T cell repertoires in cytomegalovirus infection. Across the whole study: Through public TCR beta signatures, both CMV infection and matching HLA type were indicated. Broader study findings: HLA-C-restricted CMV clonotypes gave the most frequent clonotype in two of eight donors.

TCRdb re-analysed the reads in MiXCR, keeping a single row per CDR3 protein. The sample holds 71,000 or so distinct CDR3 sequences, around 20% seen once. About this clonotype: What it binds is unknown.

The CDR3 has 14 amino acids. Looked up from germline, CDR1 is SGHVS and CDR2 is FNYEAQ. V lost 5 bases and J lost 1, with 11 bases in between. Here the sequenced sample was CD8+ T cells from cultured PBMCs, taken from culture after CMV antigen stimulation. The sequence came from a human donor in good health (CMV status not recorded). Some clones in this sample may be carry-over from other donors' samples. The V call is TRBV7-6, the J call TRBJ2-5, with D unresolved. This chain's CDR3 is CASSQRPTQETQYF. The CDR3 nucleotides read TGTGCCAGCAGCCAGAGGCCGACCCAAGAGACCCAGTACTTC.